The clone carrying this T cell receptor (beta chain) was observed a handful of times. Healthy Caucasian individuals from Russia aged about 6 to 90 served as donors. This sample is part of a study of blood T cells in healthy people across ages. A J-beta primer mix and a sample-barcoded 5' primer were used in a second PCR of about 7 to 12 cycles. The study obtained at least 2.5 million CDR3-containing paired-end reads from every sample. TCRdb itself ran the 5' RACE reads through MiXCR, one entry per CDR3 protein. The sample has almost 800,000 distinct CDR3 sequences, roughly 60% seen once. V was clipped by 0 bases and J by 0 bases; unmatched bases: 12. The germline V gene has CDR1 LGHNA and CDR2 YNFKEQ. This CDR3 region has 20 residues.

The source is a young man in good health. The chain has TRBV4-2 and TRBJ2-4; TRBD2 agrees at 9 bases. The sequencing input was blood. CDR3 coding DNA: TGTGCCAGCAGCCAAGAGATGCTAGCGGGGCCAGGCCTAGCCAAAAACATTCAGTACTTC. This gives the protein CASSQEMLAGPGLAKNIQYF.